This T cell receptor (beta chain) stems from a study of blood T cell repertoires in COVID-19. Clones were sequenced by immunoSEQ multiplex PCR, and TCRdb holds only the in-frame ones, with some missing. This sample yields 170,000 or so clones, of which roughly 84% are seen a single time; roughly 7% belongs to the top ten. This clone was detected only a few times. Sample: PBMCs or T cells enriched from blood (not recorded which). The receptor comes from a woman in her forties or fifties who had recovered from COVID-19.

The chain's CDR3 is CASSSGEEVTGELFF. The CDR3, as DNA: TGTGCCAGTAGTTCAGGGGAAGAGGTCACCGGGGAGCTGTTTTTT. The gene calls are TRBV19 and TRBJ2-2; TRBD1 is a possible D gene (6 bases). Germline CDR1 and CDR2: LNHDA and SQIVND (reference sequence). The CDR3 is 15 amino acids. V was shortened by 5 bases and J by 4 bases, with 14 bases between the two germline ends.